Below are 17 T cell receptor beta chains sequenced from a single sample in a study of graft-versus-host responses after intestinal transplantation. Profiled with immunoSEQ multiplex PCR; TCRdb holds only in-frame clones, not every one. The sample carries approximately 80,000 clones, less than 90% recorded once. No antigen is known for these receptors. The sample in question was unstimulated CD4+ T cells sorted from spleen or lymph node cells, obtained before intestinal transplant. These receptors were obtained from a human donor who received an intestinal transplant.

The chain carries TRBV27 and TRBJ1-1, with no clear D. Trimming took 5 bases from V and 8 from J, leaving 15 bases between them. Germline-derived CDR1 and CDR2 are MNHEY and SMNVEV (reference sequence). This CDR3 has 13 amino acids. CDR3 in amino acids: CASSRLVAEEAFF. For the CDR3, the DNA is TGTGCCAGCAGTCGTCTCGTTGCGGAGGAAGCTTTCTTT.

The rearrangement uses TRBV28 and TRBJ2-7; TRBD2 aligns across 8 bases. J gave up 2 bases and V 5 bases, and 8 bases lay outside the gene matches. CDR1 and CDR2 from the germline V gene are MDHEN and SYDVKM. The CDR3 runs 15 residues. Written as DNA, the CDR3 is TGTGCCAGCAGTCCCCGGACTAGCCTCGCCTACGAGCAGTACTTC. Amino acids: CASSPRTSLAYEQYF.

This clone was seen just once. This rearrangement joins TRBV4-1 to TRBJ2-3, with 9 positions matching TRBD1. The CDR3 spans 18 residues. Germline lookup yields CDR1 MGHRA and CDR2 YSYEKL. Trimming at V came to 3 bases and at J to 5 bases, leaving 15 bases not matched to a gene. CDR3 amino acids: CASSHYGTGKGAQDTQYF. CDR3 sequence (DNA): TGCGCCAGCAGCCATTACGGGACAGGGAAAGGGGCACAAGATACGCAGTATTTT.

This clone occurred once. The CDR3 spells CASSESYRMNTDTQYF. The CDR3 DNA reads as TGCGCCAGCAGTGAGTCGTACAGGATGAACACAGATACGCAGTATTTT. The chain employs TRBV10-1 and TRBJ2-3, with D perhaps matching TRBD1 (5 bases). Trimming removed 0 bases from V and 2 bases from J, with 12 bases in between. This CDR3 contains 16 residues. CDR1 is WNHNN and CDR2 is SYGVQD in the germline V gene (reference sequence).

The gene calls are TRBV5-1 and TRBJ2-5; 8 nucleotides match TRBD1. Trimming at V came to 3 bases and at J to 4 bases, leaving 8 bases not matched to a gene. There are 15 residues in the CDR3. From germline, CDR1 is SGHRS and CDR2 YFSETQ. The CDR3 here is CASSYGTGLGETQYF. CDR3 nucleotide sequence: TGCGCCAGCAGCTATGGGACAGGCCTAGGAGAGACCCAGTACTTC.

This chain joins TRBV7-9 and TRBJ2-7; maybe TRBD2 (6 bases). The CDR3 has 16 amino acids. V gave up 4 bases and J gave up 6 bases, with 22 bases separating them. Looked up from germline, CDR1 is SEHNR and CDR2 is FQNEAQ (reference sequence). The CDR3 DNA follows: TGTGCCAGCAGCTCCCTACCGGGACTCGGCCCTGCCGAGCAGTACTTC. This encodes CASSSLPGLGPAEQYF.

The chain couples TRBV4-2 to TRBJ2-7; D remains unclear. Between the trimmed V and J ends, which lost 0 bases and 6 bases, there was a span of 6 bases. There are 12 residues in the CDR3. CDR1 is LGHNA and CDR2 is YNFKEQ in the germline V gene. The CDR3: CASSQDIGEQYF. Here the CDR3 DNA reads TGTGCCAGCAGCCAAGATATCGGCGAGCAGTACTTC.

The chain is built from TRBV4-1 and TRBJ1-1; D might be TRBD1 (5 bases). Germline CDR1 MGHRA, CDR2 YSYEKL. Deletions cut 5 bases from V and 1 base from J, with 17 bases between. The CDR3 contains 16 residues. The CDR3 loop is CASSNPRGKTNTEAFF. CDR3 sequence (DNA): TGCGCCAGCAGCAACCCAAGGGGCAAAACGAACACTGAAGCTTTCTTT.

The CDR3 nucleotides read TGTGCCAGCAGCGTAGCCTCGGCTTTCGAACCGGCGGTCTCTGGGGCCAACGTCCTGACTTTC. It translates to CASSVASAFEPAVSGANVLTF. The chain couples TRBV9 to TRBJ2-6; D is ambiguous. V lost 0 bases to trimming and J lost 0 bases, with 22 bases between them. Germline-derived CDR1 and CDR2 are SGDLS and YYNGEE. This CDR3 has 21 amino acids.

The chain links TRBV6-5 to TRBJ2-3, with 9 bases fitting TRBD1. Germline V gene sequence: CDR1 MNHEY, CDR2 SVGAGI. The CDR3 length is 16 residues. The junction had 4 bases not matched to a gene; V was cut back by 0 bases and J by 3 bases. Written as DNA, the CDR3 is TGTGCCAGCAGTTACTCGCGTGGACAGGGGACAGATACGCAGTATTTT. It codes for CASSYSRGQGTDTQYF.

CDR3 DNA: TGTGCCAGCGGGACTCACTATGGCTACACCTTC. Protein product: CASGTHYGYTF. The gene calls are TRBV19 and TRBJ1-2; weak D call: TRBD1 (5 bases). V lost 9 bases and J 3 bases, leaving 8 bases between the germline ends. This CDR3 is built from 11 residues. Germline CDR1 reads LNHDA; CDR2 reads SQIVND (reference sequence).

V is TRBV18 and J is TRBJ1-3, with a tentative D call TRBD1 (5 bases). Germline CDR1 reads KGHSH; CDR2 reads LQKENI. The CDR3 is made up of 15 amino acids. V shed 1 base and J shed 2 bases, with 9 bases lying between them. CDR3: CASSPLSGPGNTIYF. The CDR3 nucleotides read TGTGCCAGCTCACCACTCTCAGGGCCTGGAAACACCATATATTTT.

This clone has only a few counts. The rearrangement uses TRBV30 and TRBJ1-5; 7 nucleotides align to TRBD1. This CDR3 comprises 13 residues. V gave up 5 bases and J gave up 2 bases; unmatched junction bases: 3. Germline values: CDR1 GTSNPN, CDR2 SVGIG (reference sequence). CDR3 protein: CAWGGQGNQPQHF. CDR3 DNA sequence: TGTGCCTGGGGCGGACAGGGCAATCAGCCCCAGCATTTT.

V is TRBV2 and J is TRBJ2-1, with TRBD2 matching over 13 bases. Looked up from germline, CDR1 is SNHLY and CDR2 is FYNNEI. The V gene end was trimmed by 4 bases and the J gene end by 0 bases; junction bases not matched to a gene: 6. The CDR3 contains 18 residues. For the CDR3, the DNA is TGTGCCAGCAGTGGACTAGCGGGGGGTTCGAGCTCCTACAATGAGCAGTTCTTC. It encodes CASSGLAGGSSSYNEQFF.

CDR3 DNA sequence: TGTGCCAGCAGCTTAGGCCCCGCAGGGTCCGGCTATGGCTACACCTTC. This translates into CASSLGPAGSGYGYTF. The V and J genes are TRBV7-2 and TRBJ1-2, with D possibly matching TRBD1 (5 bases). V lost 1 base and J 4 bases, leaving 16 bases between the germline ends. Germline V lookup: CDR1 SGHTA, CDR2 FQGNSA. The CDR3 spans 16 residues.

The chain combines TRBV7-9 with TRBJ1-2; 7 positions match TRBD1. There are 13 residues in the CDR3. CDR1 is SEHNR, CDR2 FQNEAQ, per germline (reference sequence). V shed 10 bases and J 4 bases; nucleotides not matched to a gene: 9. CDR3 in DNA: TGTGCCACGGACTCGGACAGGCCCTATGGCTACACCTTC. Residues: CATDSDRPYGYTF.

This clone has just one count. This chain links TRBV5-4 with TRBJ2-2; D might be TRBD2 (6 bases). The CDR3 spans 14 residues. CDR1 and CDR2 from the germline V gene are SGHNT and YYREEE (reference sequence). The germline V and J ends were trimmed by 1 base and 6 bases, with 10 bases remaining between them. CDR3 sequence reads: CASSLRGEAGELFF. Written as DNA, the CDR3 is TGTGCCAGCAGCTTGCGAGGGGAGGCCGGGGAGCTGTTTTTT.